Below are 32 T cell receptor beta chains sequenced from a single sample in a study of blood T cell repertoires in COVID-19 (TCRdb year 2020). Libraries were built with the immunoSEQ multiplex PCR assay. TCRdb obtained this table from immuneACCESS and retained in-frame rearrangements with V and J assigned. These tables miss some clones; where compared with another copy, unresolved V genes account for less than half of the shortfall, and the remainder is unexplained. The table for this sample lists some 200,000 clones; just under 90% of them were counted only once. The top ten clones comprise under 15% of the sample. The material sequenced was peripheral blood. The receptors derive from a woman in her seventies with COVID-19, enrolled during active disease.

The V call is TRBV20-1, the J call TRBJ2-2; possibly TRBD2 for D (7 bases). V was shortened by 3 bases and J by 5 bases, with 13 bases between the two germline ends. The length of the CDR3 is 14 residues. Germline lookup yields CDR1 DFQATT and CDR2 SNEGSKA (reference sequence). Written as DNA, the CDR3 is TGCAGTGCTAGTTCCCGGGGGGCGACCGGGGAGCTGTTTTTT. Translation: CSASSRGATGELFF.

V gene TRBV6-2 or TRBV6-3 combines with J gene TRBJ2-2; D might be TRBD1 (5 bases). This CDR3 is 17 amino acids long. V lost 4 bases and J lost 8, with 23 bases in between. Germline assignment: CDR1 MNHEY and CDR2 SVGEGT. The CDR3 is CASSSLKPDRPQGELFF. Written as DNA, the CDR3 is TGTGCCAGCAGTTCTCTCAAACCCGACAGACCCCAGGGGGAGCTGTTTTTT.

The gene calls are TRBV19 and TRBJ1-1, with D possibly TRBD1 on 6 matching bases. The germline CDR1 and CDR2 sequences are LNHDA and SQIVND (reference sequence). V was trimmed by 2 bases and J by 1 base, leaving 8 bases between them. The CDR3 sequence is 14 residues long. The CDR3 sequence: CASSIRGSNTEAFF. CDR3 DNA sequence: TGTGCCAGTAGTATAAGGGGGTCGAACACTGAAGCTTTCTTT.

This clone was recorded only once. The chain combines TRBV10-3 with TRBJ2-1, with TRBD2 identical over 8 bases. Germline CDR1 and CDR2: ENHRY and SYGVKD. With 6 bases clipped from V and 8 bases from J, the junction kept 3 bases outside the gene matches. This CDR3 spans 12 amino acids. This CDR3 reads CAISQREYEQFF. The CDR3 DNA is TGTGCCATCAGCCAGCGGGAGTATGAGCAGTTCTTC.

The V gene is TRBV5-8, the J gene TRBJ1-3; D possibly corresponds to TRBD1 (6 bases). Germline V CDR1 and CDR2: SGHTS, YDEGEE. This CDR3 is built from 14 residues. Trimming pared 4 bases from V and 5 bases from J, leaving 13 bases between. The CDR3 loop is CASSPRQARNTIYF. CDR3 in DNA: TGTGCCAGCAGCCCTAGACAGGCGCGAAACACCATATATTTT.

Regarding this clone: The sample carries other DNA sequences with the same CDR3. The V and J genes are TRBV15 and TRBJ2-5; no firm D call. Deletions cut 0 bases from V and 4 bases from J, with 6 bases between. This CDR3 contains 13 residues. In germline, CDR1 is LNHNV, CDR2 YYDKDF (reference sequence). The CDR3 bases are TGTGCCACCAGCAGAGATCGCGGAGAGACCCAGTACTTC. As protein: CATSRDRGETQYF. Together with reference TRBV15 and TRBJ2-5, the CDR3 gives the full variable domain: DAMVIQNPRYQVTQFGKPVTLSCSQTLNHNVMYWYQQKSSQAPKLLFHYYDKDFNNEADTPDNFQSRRPNTSFCFLDIRSPGLGDTAMYLCATSRDRGETQYFGPGTRLLVL.

This chain joins TRBV10-3 and TRBJ1-1, with TRBD1 matching 9 bases. V gave up 2 bases and J gave up 11 bases; unmatched junction bases: 15. The CDR3 runs to 16 residues. CDR1 ENHRY and CDR2 SYGVKD come from the germline V gene. CDR3 residues: CAISEITGTGKERAFF. Here the CDR3 DNA reads TGTGCCATCAGTGAGATTACCGGGACAGGGAAAGAACGGGCTTTCTTT.

The chain links TRBV6-1 to TRBJ2-3; weak D call: TRBD1 (6 bases). In germline, CDR1 is MNHNS, CDR2 SASEGT. CDR3 size: 16 residues. Trimming shortened V by 4 bases and J by 2 bases, and 16 bases separated the two germline ends. The CDR3 reads CASSGAHTGLTDTQYF. The CDR3 DNA is TGTGCCAGCAGTGGCGCGCATACAGGGCTCACAGATACGCAGTATTTT.

The chain couples TRBV10-3 to TRBJ2-1; 10 nucleotides match TRBD1. V shed 4 bases, J shed 3 bases, and the junction held 3 bases outside the gene matches. The CDR3 extends over 15 amino acids. Germline CDR1 ENHRY, CDR2 SYGVKD. CDR3 loop: CAISGRDRGYNEQFF. For the CDR3, the DNA is TGTGCCATCAGTGGACGGGACAGGGGCTACAATGAGCAGTTCTTC.

This chain uses TRBV15 with TRBJ1-5; D gene unclear. The CDR3 extends over 15 amino acids. Trimming pared 0 bases from V and 15 bases from J, leaving 21 bases between. Germline CDR1 reads LNHNV; CDR2 reads YYDKDF (reference sequence). The CDR3 loop reads CATSRDRSSPTLRHF. The CDR3 DNA reads TGTGCCACCAGCAGAGATCGCTCCTCGCCGACTTTAAGGCATTTT. Combining the CDR3 with reference TRBV15 and TRBJ1-5 gives the whole variable domain DAMVIQNPRYQVTQFGKPVTLSCSQTLNHNVMYWYQQKSSQAPKLLFHYYDKDFNNEADTPDNFQSRRPNTSFCFLDIRSPGLGDTAMYLCATSRDRSSPTLRHFGDGTRLSIL.

The V call is TRBV7-9, the J call TRBJ2-6; tentative D call: TRBD1 (6 bases). Germline V gives CDR1 SEHNR, CDR2 FQNEAQ (reference sequence). This CDR3 has 18 amino acids. Trimming took 0 bases from V and 0 from J, leaving 12 bases between them. The CDR3 loop reads CASSLAVGQTSGANVLTF. In nucleotides, the CDR3 is TGTGCCAGCAGCTTAGCGGTCGGACAGACCTCTGGGGCCAACGTCCTGACTTTC.

The chain links TRBV6-5 to TRBJ2-5, with 8 bases identical to TRBD2. Germline-derived CDR1 and CDR2 are MNHEY and SVGAGI. The CDR3 sequence is 14 residues long. Losses at the gene ends were 5 bases for V and 4 bases for J; bases not matched to a gene: 6. In DNA form, the CDR3 reads TGTGCCAGCAGTAGGCCGGGAGGGTTAGAGACCCAGTACTTC. Translation gives CASSRPGGLETQYF.

This clone was observed a single time. This sequence joins TRBV3-1 (or the pseudogene TRBV3-2) and TRBJ2-7, with D possibly being TRBD2 (5 bases). The V gene's germline CDR1 is LGHDT and CDR2 YNNKEL (reference sequence). This CDR3 has 15 amino acids. Trimming removed 1 base from V and 3 bases from J, with 13 bases in between. CDR3 loop: CASSQGGRLRYEQYF. The DNA of the CDR3 is TGTGCCAGCAGCCAAGGGGGTAGACTACGCTACGAGCAGTACTTC.

The chain employs TRBV3-1 (or the pseudogene TRBV3-2) and TRBJ2-2; 11 positions match TRBD2. The J segment lost 8 bases and the V segment lost 5 bases, leaving 7 bases of the junction unmatched. The CDR3 length is 15 residues. CDR1 is LGHDT and CDR2 is YNNKEL in the germline V gene (reference sequence). CDR3 sequence reads: CASSTRLAGTGELFF. The CDR3 nucleotides read TGTGCCAGCAGCACCCGACTAGCGGGAACGGGGGAGCTGTTTTTT.

The genes are TRBV2 and TRBJ2-2, with 9 bases fitting TRBD2. Unmatched junction bases numbered 3, after V lost 6 bases and J lost 4 bases. This CDR3 has 14 residues. Germline V lookup: CDR1 SNHLY, CDR2 FYNNEI. CDR3 sequence: CASRLAGSTGELFF. In DNA, the CDR3 is TGTGCCAGCAGGCTAGCGGGATCCACCGGGGAGCTGTTTTTT.

The chain carries TRBV6-2 or TRBV6-3 and TRBJ2-7; a weak D match, TRBD2 (5 bases). The CDR3 consists of 12 residues. The V and J ends lost 4 bases and 2 bases respectively, with 6 bases between them. The V gene's germline CDR1 is MNHEY and CDR2 SVGEGT. This CDR3 is CASSWGAYEQYF. CDR3 DNA sequence: TGTGCCAGCAGTTGGGGAGCCTACGAGCAGTACTTC.

The rearrangement links TRBV12-5 to TRBJ2-1; TRBD1 matches 9 bases. The length of the CDR3 is 17 residues. Germline trimming cut 0 bases from V and 3 bases from J; bases unmatched to any gene: 6. Germline CDR1 is LGHNT and CDR2 is FRNRAP. The CDR3 is CASGLVTGTGLYNEQFF. CDR3 nucleotide sequence: TGTGCTAGTGGTTTGGTAACCGGGACAGGGCTCTACAATGAGCAGTTCTTC.

This clone has more than one count but fewer than ten. The chain uses TRBV20-1 and TRBJ2-1; D not resolved. Per germline, CDR1 DFQATT and CDR2 SNEGSKA (reference sequence). This CDR3 contains 16 residues. V shed 6 bases and J shed 2 bases, with 20 bases lying between them. In nucleotides, the CDR3 is TGCAGTGCCAGTTCCCTGTTCGATCTAACCTACAATGAGCAGTTCTTC. Its protein is CSASSLFDLTYNEQFF.

The rearrangement uses TRBV11-2 and TRBJ1-1; TRBD1 agrees at 7 bases. Germline trimming cut 5 bases from V and 6 bases from J; bases unmatched to any gene: 3. The CDR3 consists of 12 residues. CDR1 SGHAT and CDR2 FQNNGV come from the germline V gene. CDR3 sequence (DNA): TGTGCCAGCAGCGTTGGGACAGCTGAAGCTTTCTTT. Its translation: CASSVGTAEAFF.

This clone has a handful of counts. The gene calls are TRBV11-2 and TRBJ1-5, with 9 bases fitting TRBD1. This CDR3 region has 15 residues. V shed 2 bases and J 6 bases; nucleotides not matched to a gene: 5. Germline V gene data show CDR1 as SGHAT and CDR2 as FQNNGV. The CDR3: CASSLTGQGSQPQHF. CDR3 coding DNA: TGTGCCAGCAGCTTAACGGGACAGGGCAGTCAGCCCCAGCATTTT.

This chain connects TRBV25-1 to TRBJ1-1; 9 bases line up with TRBD1. Trimming at V came to 3 bases and at J to 2 bases, leaving 4 bases not matched to a gene. The CDR3 consists of 15 residues. Germline-derived CDR1 and CDR2 are MGHDK and SYGVNS. The CDR3 region has the DNA TGTGCCAGCAGTGACGGAACAGGGGGCAACACTGAAGCTTTCTTT. Translating gives CASSDGTGGNTEAFF. The full variable domain, completed using reference TRBV25-1 and TRBJ1-1, is EADIYQTPRYLVIGTGKKITLECSQTMGHDKMYWYQQDPGMELHLIHYSYGVNSTEKGDLSSESTVSRIRTEHFPLTLESARPSHTSQYLCASSDGTGGNTEAFFGQGTRLTVV.

This chain's CDR3 is CASSLESSNSPLHF. The CDR3, as DNA: TGTGCCAGCAGCTTAGAGTCGAGTAATTCACCCCTCCACTTT. V gene TRBV7-9 combines with J gene TRBJ1-6; D is ambiguous. Germline CDR1 is SEHNR and CDR2 is FQNEAQ (reference sequence). Trimming stripped 1 base from V and 6 bases from J, with 7 bases between. The CDR3 has 14 amino acids.

This chain uses TRBV18 with TRBJ2-5, with D unclear. The V end was cut by 2 bases, the J end by 2 bases, with 3 bases between. Per the germline V gene, CDR1 is KGHSH and CDR2 is LQKENI. The CDR3 runs 12 residues. CDR3 sequence reads: CASSPVQETQYF. CDR3 coding DNA: TGTGCCAGCTCACCAGTACAAGAGACCCAGTACTTC. Full variable domain (rest looked up from reference TRBV18 and TRBJ2-5): NAGVMQNPRHLVRRRGQEARLRCSPMKGHSHVYWYRQLPEEGLKFMVYLQKENIIDESGMPKERFSAEFPKEGPSILRIQQVVRGDSAAYFCASSPVQETQYFGPGTRLLVL.

V gene TRBV30 combines with J gene TRBJ2-5; D may be TRBD2 (5 bases). This CDR3 has 13 amino acids. V was pared by 2 bases and J by 2 bases, with 9 bases between. Germline CDR1 reads GTSNPN; CDR2 reads SVGIG (reference sequence). This chain's CDR3 is CAWSNSVQETQYF. The CDR3 DNA sequence: TGTGCCTGGAGTAATAGCGTTCAAGAGACCCAGTACTTC.

The chain recombines TRBV5-6 with TRBJ1-1, with D uncertain. This CDR3 contains 13 residues. V lost 0 bases and J lost 7, with 10 bases in between. Germline CDR1 is SGHDT and CDR2 is YYEEEE. CDR3 DNA: TGTGCCAGCAGCTTGGTCGTCCGGGGTGAAGCTTTCTTT. Translation gives CASSLVVRGEAFF. Filled out from reference TRBV5-6 and TRBJ1-1, the complete variable domain reads DAGVTQSPTHLIKTRGQQVTLRCSPKSGHDTVSWYQQALGQGPQFIFQYYEEEERQRGNFPDRFSGHQFPNYSSELNVNALLLGDSALYLCASSLVVRGEAFFGQGTRLTVV.

This clone has only one observation. This chain uses TRBV15 with TRBJ2-7, with 10 bases identical to TRBD1. CDR1 and CDR2 from the germline V gene are LNHNV and YYDKDF (reference sequence). The CDR3 length is 15 residues. The trim removed 3 bases at V and 3 bases at J, leaving 5 bases unmatched. CDR3 sequence (DNA): TGTGCCACCAGCAGGGGACAGGGGCTCAACTACGAGCAGTACTTC. It specifies CATSRGQGLNYEQYF.

This rearrangement joins TRBV7-2 to TRBJ2-7; 7 positions match TRBD2. V shed 4 bases, J shed 3 bases, and the junction held 6 bases outside the gene matches. The CDR3 is 14 residues long. The germline CDR1 and CDR2 sequences are SGHTA and FQGNSA. The CDR3, as DNA: TGTGCCAGCAGCTCGGGACTAATACGCTACGAGCAGTACTTC. Amino acid sequence: CASSSGLIRYEQYF.

The CDR3 region has the DNA TGTGCCAGTAGTATGGGGTGGGAGCCGCCCAATGAGCAGTTCTTC. Protein: CASSMGWEPPNEQFF. The chain joins TRBV19 to TRBJ2-1; maybe TRBD2 (5 bases). Deletions cut 3 bases from V and 6 bases from J, with 15 bases between. This CDR3 has 15 residues. The V gene's germline CDR1 is LNHDA and CDR2 SQIVND (reference sequence).

CDR3 residues: CASSSRDRGGEQFF. The CDR3 bases are TGTGCCAGCAGTTCCCGGGACAGGGGAGGTGAGCAGTTCTTC. The V call is TRBV6-5, the J call TRBJ2-1, with 10 positions matching TRBD1. The CDR3 totals 14 residues. Looked up from germline, CDR1 is MNHEY and CDR2 is SVGAGI. V lost 4 bases to trimming and J lost 9 bases; unmatched junction nucleotides: 6.

V is TRBV9 and J is TRBJ2-7; tentative D call: TRBD2 (7 bases). V lost 4 bases to trimming and J lost 7 bases, with 12 bases between them. This CDR3 has 12 amino acids. The V gene's germline CDR1 is SGDLS and CDR2 YYNGEE. In nucleotides, the CDR3 is TGTGCCAGCAGCCAAGGGGGGGTGGAGCAGTACTTC. As protein: CASSQGGVEQYF.

This chain uses TRBV14 with TRBJ2-7; D is ambiguous. V lost 0 bases and J 5 bases, leaving 14 bases between the germline ends. Germline V CDR1 and CDR2: SGHDN, FVKESK. The CDR3 totals 15 residues. CDR3 in amino acids: CASSQDSAAWDEQYF. The CDR3 DNA reads as TGTGCCAGCAGCCAAGATTCCGCGGCCTGGGACGAGCAGTACTTC. Using reference TRBV14 and TRBJ2-7 for the parts outside the CDR3, the full variable domain is EAGVTQFPSHSVIEKGQTVTLRCDPISGHDNLYWYRRVMGKEIKFLLHFVKESKQDESGMPNNRFLAERTGGTYSTLKVQPAELEDSGVYFCASSQDSAAWDEQYFGPGTRLTVT.

The V gene is TRBV27, the J gene TRBJ2-7, with D possibly being TRBD2 (5 bases). This CDR3 contains 15 residues. Germline CDR1 reads MNHEY; CDR2 reads SMNVEV (reference sequence). The V end lost 1 base, the J end lost 0 bases, and 10 bases lay between the germline ends. The CDR3 bases are TGTGCCAGCAGTTTATTCCCCACTAGCTCCTACGAGCAGTACTTC. Protein product: CASSLFPTSSYEQYF.